These 22 T cell receptor beta chains were sequenced from one sample in a study of CD8+CD57+ T cells in acquired aplastic anemia. TCR beta VDJ combinations and CDR3 sequences were profiled from genomic DNA. TCRdb reprocessed the reads with MiXCR, giving one entry per CDR3 protein. The sample has about 130,000 distinct CDR3 sequences, less than 45% seen once. Sequences were obtained from sorted CD4+, CD8+, or CD8+CD57+ T cells (not recorded which) from PBMCs. These receptors all stem from a human donor in good health, serving as a control.

The chain is built from TRBV11-1 and TRBJ1-2; weak D call: TRBD1 (6 bases). V lost 4 bases and J lost 5, with 20 bases in between. Germline V CDR1 and CDR2: SGHAT, FQDESV (reference sequence). The CDR3 is 16 residues long. DNA for the CDR3: TGTGCCAGCAGCTCCGGCCACAGGGTCCCTGGGTATGGCTACACCTTC. Protein: CASSSGHRVPGYGYTF.

This clonotype was seen more than once but under ten times. The chain has TRBV28 and TRBJ2-1; TRBD2 matches at 10 bases. V trimming: 2 bases; J trimming: 12 bases; junction bases outside the gene matches: 19. This CDR3 comprises 18 residues. Germline loops: CDR1 MDHEN, CDR2 SYDVKM. CDR3 in DNA: TGTGCCAGCAGTTTAATCGGCGCAGCGGGAGGGCGGTCCGTAGGGCAGTTCTTC. It yields the protein CASSLIGAAGGRSVGQFF.

The chain uses TRBV11-2 and TRBJ1-2, with D possibly matching TRBD1 (6 bases). V dropped 5 bases and J dropped 5 bases, with 24 bases sitting between them. This CDR3 region has 17 residues. The germline V gene encodes CDR1 SGHAT and CDR2 FQNNGV. In nucleotides, the CDR3 is TGTGCCAGCAGCGTACAGGGTTCTGGTGTAACACCTTATGGCTACACCTTC. It specifies CASSVQGSGVTPYGYTF.

This clonotype came up many times. The chain is built from TRBV3-1 and TRBJ1-1; TRBD1 matches at 7 bases. V shed 1 base and J 2 bases; nucleotides not matched to a gene: 1. This CDR3 is built from 14 residues. Germline CDR1 LGHDT, CDR2 YNNKEL (reference sequence). The CDR3 sequence is CASSQAGGNTEAFF. In nucleotides, the CDR3 is TGTGCCAGCAGCCAAGCAGGGGGTAACACTGAAGCTTTCTTT. The whole variable domain, filled in from reference TRBV3-1 and TRBJ1-1, reads DTAVSQTPKYLVTQMGNDKSIKCEQNLGHDTMYWYKQDSKKFLKIMFSYNNKELIINETVPNRFSPKSPDKAHLNLHINSLELGDSAVYFCASSQAGGNTEAFFGQGTRLTVV.

This sequence joins TRBV10-2 and TRBJ1-2, with D possibly TRBD1 on 6 matching bases. V dropped 8 bases and J dropped 2 bases, with 12 bases sitting between them. Germline V gene lookup returns CDR1 WSHSY and CDR2 SAAADI. The CDR3 has 13 amino acids. The CDR3 reads CASPQGANYGYTF. The CDR3 nucleotides are TGCGCCAGCCCACAGGGTGCCAACTATGGCTACACCTTC.

The table lists this clonotype with many counts. V usage is TRBV5-1 and J usage is TRBJ2-3; 11 bases agree with TRBD2. Germline V gives CDR1 SGHRS, CDR2 YFSETQ. V shed 5 bases, J shed 5 bases, and the junction held 10 bases outside the gene matches. CDR3 size: 16 residues. The CDR3 DNA reads TGCGCCAGCAGTCGGACTAGCGGGTTGGTGGGAGATACGCAGTATTTT. Residues: CASSRTSGLVGDTQYF.

Details on this clonotype: A much larger clonotype is one base distant, so this may be a read error. The chain employs TRBV4-1 and TRBJ1-6; D is unresolved. Germline CDR1 MGHRA, CDR2 YSYEKL. Trimming took off 4 bases at V and 6 bases at J, with 13 bases between the two ends. This CDR3 contains 15 residues. DNA of the CDR3: TGCGCCAGCAGCCGAGAAATCGACTGTAATTCACCCCTCCACTTT. As protein: CASSREIDCNSPLHF.

Many counts were recorded for this clonotype. J is TRBJ1-3 and V is TRBV20-1, with D uncertain. From germline, CDR1 is DFQATT and CDR2 SNEGSKA (reference sequence). The CDR3 is 12 amino acids. Trimming took 0 bases from V and 4 from J, leaving 4 bases between them. CDR3 sequence reads: CSARERGNTIYF. For the CDR3, the DNA is TGCAGTGCTAGAGAGAGAGGAAACACCATATATTTT.

This sequence joins TRBV2 and TRBJ1-6, with D perhaps matching TRBD1 (5 bases). Trimming took 3 bases from V and 2 from J, leaving 14 bases between them. This CDR3 is 17 amino acids long. Germline CDR1 reads SNHLY; CDR2 reads FYNNEI. The CDR3 reads CASSDRQPPTYNSPLHF. The CDR3 DNA sequence: TGTGCCAGCAGTGACAGACAGCCCCCTACCTATAATTCACCCCTCCACTTT.

This sequence joins TRBV10-3 and TRBJ1-1; D gene unclear. This CDR3 is built from 14 residues. Trimming stripped 7 bases from V and 3 bases from J, with 15 bases between. Germline V gives CDR1 ENHRY, CDR2 SYGVKD. The DNA of the CDR3 is TGTGCCATCACCGCGACAAAGTTGGACACTGAAGCTTTCTTT. Translation: CAITATKLDTEAFF.

This clonotype was counted between two and nine times. The rearrangement uses TRBV9 and TRBJ2-7; D gene ambiguous. This CDR3 is built from 12 residues. Germline V gene lookup returns CDR1 SGDLS and CDR2 YYNGEE. V dropped 0 bases and J dropped 5 bases, with 6 bases sitting between them. The CDR3 region has the DNA TGTGCCAGCAGCGTAGTCGGTCACGAGCAGTACTTC. Protein: CASSVVGHEQYF.

At least ten counts were recorded for this clonotype. The chain is built from TRBV24-1 and TRBJ2-2; TRBD1 is a possible D gene (6 bases). Trimming took 1 base from V and 6 from J, leaving 11 bases between them. The CDR3 totals 15 residues. Germline V gene data show CDR1 as KGHDR and CDR2 as SFDVKD. The CDR3 loop is CATSDFSGDAGELFF. The CDR3 DNA sequence: TGTGCCACCAGTGATTTTTCAGGGGATGCCGGGGAGCTGTTTTTT.

This clonotype was seen ten or more times. The chain has TRBV2 and TRBJ2-2, with D perhaps given as TRBD1 or TRBD2 (6 bases each). The CDR3 length is 15 residues. CDR1 and CDR2 (germline): SNHLY, FYNNEI. Trimming shortened V by 7 bases and J by 7 bases, and 19 bases separated the two germline ends. This chain's CDR3 is CASTGEAIANGELFF. The CDR3 DNA sequence: TGTGCCAGCACAGGGGAGGCCATAGCAAACGGGGAGCTGTTTTTT.

V and J are TRBV7-2 and TRBJ2-1; 7 bases agree with TRBD1. Germline V CDR1 and CDR2: SGHTA, FQGNSA. V lost 0 bases, J lost 7 bases, and 6 bases stayed unmatched. This CDR3 spans 15 amino acids. CDR3 region: CASSLAAGGWNEQFF. The CDR3 coding sequence is TGTGCCAGCAGCTTAGCGGCAGGGGGTTGGAATGAGCAGTTCTTC.

In its sample, this clonotype was seen many times. The rearrangement links TRBV20-1 to TRBJ2-1; 9 bases are a match to TRBD2. The V gene end was trimmed by 0 bases and the J gene end by 6 bases; junction bases not matched to a gene: 3. This CDR3 region has 14 residues. Germline V CDR1 and CDR2: DFQATT, SNEGSKA (reference sequence). The CDR3 spells CSARDAGGLNEQFF. Here the CDR3 DNA reads TGCAGTGCTAGAGATGCGGGGGGGCTCAATGAGCAGTTCTTC.

This clonotype was observed once. V is TRBV29-1 and J is TRBJ1-2; the match to TRBD1 covers 9 bases. V lost 4 bases to trimming and J lost 5 bases; unmatched junction nucleotides: 5. The CDR3 has 13 amino acids. The germline gives CDR1 SQVTM, CDR2 ANQGSEA. CDR3 nucleotides: TGCAGCGTTGTACTTGGGACAGGGTATGGCTACACCTTC. The encoded protein is CSVVLGTGYGYTF.

The CDR3 DNA follows: TGTGCCAGTAGTGACTCCGGGACAGCTTCACCCCTCCACTTT. It yields the protein CASSDSGTASPLHF. V gene TRBV19 combines with J gene TRBJ1-6; 7 nucleotides line up with TRBD1. Germline V gene data show CDR1 as LNHDA and CDR2 as SQIVND (reference sequence). This CDR3 contains 14 residues. V lost 5 bases and J lost 9; bases outside the gene matches: 7.

The chain combines TRBV7-9 with TRBJ2-7; D is possibly TRBD1 (6 bases). This CDR3 spans 13 amino acids. V lost 11 bases to trimming and J lost 5 bases, with 19 bases between them. CDR1 is SEHNR and CDR2 is FQNEAQ in the germline V gene (reference sequence). For the CDR3, the DNA is TGTGCCGGTCTCCTCACAGGGTACAACGAGCAGTACTTC. It specifies CAGLLTGYNEQYF. Combining the CDR3 with reference TRBV7-9 and TRBJ2-7 gives the whole variable domain DTGVSQNPRHKITKRGQNVTFRCDPISEHNRLYWYRQTLGQGPEFLTYFQNEAQLEKSRLLSDRFSAERPKGSFSTLEIQRTEQGDSAMYLCAGLLTGYNEQYFGPGTRLTVT.

This chain links TRBV12-3 or TRBV12-4 with TRBJ2-5; D is possibly TRBD1 (5 bases). Trimming pared 5 bases from V and 5 bases from J, leaving 6 bases between. The CDR3 contains 11 residues. The CDR3 region has the DNA TGTGCCAGCAGTCACAGGGAGACCCAGTACTTC. It translates to CASSHRETQYF.

J is TRBJ2-7 and V is TRBV10-3, with D hard to call. V lost 0 bases and J lost 5, with 11 bases in between. This CDR3 contains 14 residues. Looked up from germline, CDR1 is ENHRY and CDR2 is SYGVKD. CDR3 residues: CAISESGVVNEQYF. CDR3 DNA: TGTGCCATCAGTGAGTCGGGTGTTGTGAACGAGCAGTACTTC.

The chain links TRBV24-1 to TRBJ2-7; possible D gene TRBD2, 5 bases. The length of the CDR3 is 14 residues. From germline, CDR1 is KGHDR and CDR2 SFDVKD. Trimming cost V 4 bases and J 3 bases, with 12 bases left between them. The CDR3 DNA sequence: TGTGCCACCAGTGACTCCAAGGACTTCTACGAGCAGTACTTC. It is translated as CATSDSKDFYEQYF.

A few counts support this clonotype. The chain has TRBV7-9 and TRBJ2-5; D could derive from TRBD1 or TRBD2 (5 bases each). The CDR3 is 13 amino acids. Trimming stripped 3 bases from V and 1 base from J, with 6 bases between. The V gene's germline CDR1 is SEHNR and CDR2 FQNEAQ (reference sequence). CDR3 sequence: CASSLGVQETQYF. The CDR3 nucleotides are TGTGCCAGCAGCTTGGGGGTCCAAGAGACCCAGTACTTC.